A single sample is the source of the 25 T cell receptor beta chains below, sequenced in a study of blood T cell repertoires in COVID-19. Sequencing used immunoSEQ multiplex PCR; TCRdb keeps in-frame clones, though not all of them. This sample carries 200,000 to 250,000 clones, approximately 78% of them seen once, and the ten largest clones take roughly 8.2%. The sample was peripheral blood. The receptor source for this set is a woman aged 80 or older with COVID-19, enrolled during active disease.

The chain has TRBV25-1 and TRBJ2-5; D unresolved. The length of the CDR3 is 12 residues. The V and J ends lost 6 bases and 5 bases respectively, with 10 bases between them. CDR1 MGHDK and CDR2 SYGVNS come from the germline V gene. The CDR3 reads CASRASRETQYF. CDR3 bases: TGTGCCAGCAGGGCCTCGAGGGAGACCCAGTACTTC.

The genes are TRBV11-2 and TRBJ1-2; D unclear. CDR1 is SGHAT, CDR2 FQNNGV, per germline. The CDR3 sequence is 12 residues long. Trimming removed 1 base from V and 2 bases from J, with 2 bases in between. DNA for the CDR3: TGTGCCAGCAGCTTAGTAAACTATGGCTACACCTTC. It yields the protein CASSLVNYGYTF.

This clone was observed a few times. The CDR3 is CASSLILLNEQFF. CDR3 sequence (DNA): TGTGCCAGCAGCTTGATACTCCTCAATGAGCAGTTCTTC. The rearrangement joins TRBV5-6 to TRBJ2-1; D ambiguous. V was trimmed by 1 base and J by 6 bases, leaving 8 bases between them. The length of the CDR3 is 13 residues. The V gene's germline CDR1 is SGHDT and CDR2 YYEEEE.

The chain recombines TRBV5-1 with TRBJ1-1; 7 bases fit TRBD1. The CDR3 runs to 12 residues. V trimming: 2 bases; J trimming: 8 bases; junction bases outside the gene matches: 3. CDR1 SGHRS and CDR2 YFSETQ come from the germline V gene. CDR3 sequence (DNA): TGCGCCAGCAGCTTACTACAGGGGGAAGCTTTCTTT. Translation gives CASSLLQGEAFF.

The V call is TRBV4-1, the J call TRBJ1-2, with D maybe TRBD1 (6 bases). The V end was cut by 1 base, the J end by 3 bases, with 12 bases between. The CDR3 has 15 residues. Per germline, CDR1 MGHRA and CDR2 YSYEKL. The CDR3 here is CASSQANRDYYGYTF. CDR3 nucleotides: TGCGCCAGCAGCCAAGCTAACAGGGATTACTATGGCTACACCTTC.

This clone appeared a few times. The V and J genes are TRBV27 and TRBJ2-5, with 10 nucleotides matching TRBD2. The V segment lost 2 bases and the J segment 4 bases; nucleotides outside the gene matches: 7. The CDR3 sequence is 16 residues long. Germline loops: CDR1 MNHEY, CDR2 SMNVEV (reference sequence). The CDR3 loop reads CASSLRTSGTRETQYF. The CDR3 nucleotides read TGTGCCAGCAGTTTAAGAACTAGCGGGACCCGAGAGACCCAGTACTTC.

This sequence joins TRBV7-9 and TRBJ1-5; weak D call: TRBD1 (5 bases). This CDR3 is 15 amino acids long. The V end lost 4 bases, the J end lost 4 bases, and 14 bases lay between the germline ends. Germline V CDR1 and CDR2: SEHNR, FQNEAQ (reference sequence). The CDR3 DNA reads TGTGCCAGCAGCTACCAGGGTGGTATAAATCAGCCCCAGCATTTT. It specifies CASSYQGGINQPQHF.

This chain links TRBV29-1 with TRBJ1-3; TRBD1 might be the D (5 bases). CDR1 is SQVTM, CDR2 ANQGSEA, per germline. V gave up 4 bases and J gave up 3 bases, with 10 bases separating them. The CDR3 covers 13 residues. CDR3 sequence reads: CSVVFDSGNTIYF. DNA of the CDR3: TGCAGCGTTGTCTTTGACAGTGGAAACACCATATATTTT. The variable domain in full, completed from reference TRBV29-1 and TRBJ1-3, reads SAVISQKPSRDICQRGTSLTIQCQVDSQVTMMFWYRQQPGQSLTLIATANQGSEATYESGFVIDKFPISRPNLTFSTLTVSNMSPEDSSIYLCSVVFDSGNTIYFGEGSWLTVV.

This chain connects TRBV7-2 to TRBJ2-7; 10 nucleotides match TRBD1. This CDR3 is 15 amino acids long. After removal of 7 bases from V and 3 bases from J, the junction contained 9 bases not matched to a gene. CDR1 is SGHTA, CDR2 FQGNSA, per germline. The CDR3 spells CASTQSRDRGYEQYF. DNA for the CDR3: TGTGCCAGCACCCAGTCCCGGGACAGGGGCTACGAGCAGTACTTC.

The chain couples TRBV7-9 to TRBJ1-1; TRBD1 might be the D (6 bases). V was cut by 0 bases and J by 1 base, with 9 bases left in between. This CDR3 is built from 15 residues. Germline assignment: CDR1 SEHNR and CDR2 FQNEAQ (reference sequence). CDR3 nucleotide sequence: TGTGCCAGCAGCTTAGCGGACAGCCCGAACACTGAAGCTTTCTTT. It codes for CASSLADSPNTEAFF. The full variable domain, its missing parts supplied by reference TRBV7-9 and TRBJ1-1, is DTGVSQNPRHKITKRGQNVTFRCDPISEHNRLYWYRQTLGQGPEFLTYFQNEAQLEKSRLLSDRFSAERPKGSFSTLEIQRTEQGDSAMYLCASSLADSPNTEAFFGQGTRLTVV.

The J gene is TRBJ1-2, the V gene TRBV30; no clear D gene. V lost 0 bases and J 3 bases, leaving 14 bases between the germline ends. Germline V CDR1 and CDR2: GTSNPN, SVGIG (reference sequence). The CDR3 length is 15 residues. CDR3 DNA sequence: TGTGCCTGGAGTGTATTCCCCGGGGAGGACTATGGCTACACCTTC. Residues: CAWSVFPGEDYGYTF.

This sequence joins TRBV7-2 and TRBJ1-1; D not resolved. Germline V gene data show CDR1 as SGHTA and CDR2 as FQGNSA. Trimming stripped 2 bases from V and 6 bases from J, with 10 bases between. The CDR3 extends over 13 amino acids. CDR3 in DNA: TGTGCCAGCAGCTTATTAGGCGGGGCTGAAGCTTTCTTT. Protein product: CASSLLGGAEAFF. Full variable domain (missing parts from reference TRBV7-2 and TRBJ1-1): GAGVSQSPSNKVTEKGKDVELRCDPISGHTALYWYRQSLGQGLEFLIYFQGNSAPDKSGLPSDRFSAERTGGSVSTLTIQRTQQEDSAVYLCASSLLGGAEAFFGQGTRLTVV.

J is TRBJ2-1 and V is TRBV3-1 (or the pseudogene TRBV3-2), with no clear D. Germline V gene lookup returns CDR1 LGHDT and CDR2 YNNKEL (reference sequence). The CDR3 is 13 residues long. V gave up 0 bases and J gave up 7 bases, with 7 bases separating them. This CDR3 reads CASSQDLRNEQFF. DNA for the CDR3: TGTGCCAGCAGCCAAGATTTGAGGAATGAGCAGTTCTTC.

V is TRBV6-4 and J is TRBJ2-1, with 8 bases aligning to TRBD2. Germline CDR1 and CDR2: MRHNA and SNTAGT. With 4 bases clipped from V and 7 bases from J, the junction kept 6 bases outside the gene matches. The CDR3 has 14 amino acids. CDR3 sequence: CASSVSASGNEQFF. The CDR3, as DNA: TGTGCCAGCAGTGTCTCGGCTAGCGGGAATGAGCAGTTCTTC.

The chain joins TRBV11-3 to TRBJ2-1, with TRBD1 matching over 8 bases. Germline V gene lookup returns CDR1 SGHNT and CDR2 YENEEA. V shed 5 bases and J 7 bases; nucleotides not matched to a gene: 4. The CDR3 length is 13 residues. CDR3 in DNA: TGTGCCAGCAGCCCGCACAGGGGGAATGAGCAGTTCTTC. It specifies CASSPHRGNEQFF.

The gene calls are TRBV6-5 and TRBJ1-6; 12 nucleotides line up with TRBD1. Germline-derived CDR1 and CDR2 are MNHEY and SVGAGI. The CDR3 contains 15 residues. Trimming at V came to 7 bases and at J to 10 bases, leaving 8 bases not matched to a gene. This CDR3 reads CASNAGTGGQSPLHF. The CDR3 coding sequence is TGTGCCAGCAACGCCGGGACAGGGGGCCAATCACCCCTCCACTTT.

The chain joins TRBV11-3 to TRBJ2-3; 14 bases line up with TRBD2. Unmatched junction bases numbered 0, after V lost 3 bases and J lost 4 bases. The CDR3 sequence is 15 residues long. The germline CDR1 and CDR2 sequences are SGHNT and YENEEA. CDR3 bases: TGTGCCAGCAGCTTGGGACTAGCGGGGGCAGATACGCAGTATTTT. Protein sequence: CASSLGLAGADTQYF.

J is TRBJ2-1 and V is TRBV5-1, with TRBD2 matching 14 bases. This CDR3 is 18 amino acids long. Germline CDR1 is SGHRS and CDR2 is YFSETQ. Germline trimming cut 0 bases from V and 8 bases from J; bases unmatched to any gene: 10. The CDR3 coding sequence is TGCGCCAGCAGCTTGGAATGGATGGGACTAGCGGGAGTCTATGAGCAGTTCTTC. Translation gives CASSLEWMGLAGVYEQFF.

V gene TRBV28 combines with J gene TRBJ1-2; 7 bases line up with TRBD1. The junction had 8 bases not matched to a gene; V was cut back by 5 bases and J by 8 bases. Looked up from germline, CDR1 is MDHEN and CDR2 is SYDVKM. The length of the CDR3 is 13 residues. CDR3 nucleotides: TGTGCCAGCAGTGGCACAGGGGAATCGGGCTACACCTTC. Amino acids: CASSGTGESGYTF.

CDR3 nucleotides: TGTGCCAGTAGTATCCCGAGGCCGCACTATGGCTACACCTTC. This gives the protein CASSIPRPHYGYTF. The chain links TRBV19 to TRBJ1-2; D is unresolved. This CDR3 spans 14 amino acids. Germline values: CDR1 LNHDA, CDR2 SQIVND (reference sequence). Between the trimmed V and J ends, which lost 3 bases and 3 bases, there was a span of 11 bases. The whole variable domain, filled in from reference TRBV19 and TRBJ1-2, reads DGGITQSPKYLFRKEGQNVTLSCEQNLNHDAMYWYRQDPGQGLRLIYYSQIVNDFQKGDIAEGYSVSREKKESFPLTVTSAQKNPTAFYLCASSIPRPHYGYTFGSGTRLTVV.

The chain employs TRBV2 and TRBJ1-1; no reliable D call. Germline CDR1 is SNHLY and CDR2 is FYNNEI. The germline V and J ends were trimmed by 7 bases and 5 bases, with 20 bases remaining between them. This CDR3 has 15 amino acids. The CDR3, as DNA: TGTGCCAGCAAGAAGTCGGGAGGGATAGGTACTGAAGCTTTCTTT. This codes for CASKKSGGIGTEAFF.

V usage is TRBV6-5 and J usage is TRBJ2-5, with a weak D call TRBD2 (5 bases). Germline V gene lookup returns CDR1 MNHEY and CDR2 SVGAGI. This CDR3 comprises 13 residues. V lost 2 bases, J lost 4 bases, and 8 bases lay in between. CDR3 loop: CASSYPEGETQYF. CDR3 DNA sequence: TGTGCCAGCAGTTACCCTGAGGGAGAGACCCAGTACTTC.

The rearrangement links TRBV5-1 to TRBJ1-1, with 8 bases lining up with TRBD1. The CDR3 consists of 13 residues. Germline V gene lookup returns CDR1 SGHRS and CDR2 YFSETQ. The V and J ends lost 6 bases and 14 bases, in that order; junction bases with no gene match: 15. CDR3 protein: CASTGQGARSRFF. The DNA for the CDR3 is TGCGCCAGCACCGGTCAGGGGGCGAGGAGTCGGTTCTTT.

Comments on this clone: An end of the junction does not agree with germline; a read error may underlie this. The chain is built from TRBV12-5 and TRBJ1-1; D is ambiguous. The CDR3 loop spans 14 amino acids. Germline loops: CDR1 LGHNT, CDR2 FRNRAP. The CDR3 is CAGREAHPRTEAFF. For the CDR3, the DNA is TGCGCCGGCCGCGAGGCCCATCCTCGGACTGAAGCTTTCTTT.

The chain carries TRBV25-1 and TRBJ2-5; perhaps TRBD1 as D (5 bases). CDR1 is MGHDK and CDR2 is SYGVNS in the germline V gene. CDR3 length: 15 residues. V lost 4 bases, J lost 5 bases, and 17 bases lay in between. The CDR3 region is CASSARQPFSETQYF. The CDR3 DNA is TGTGCCAGCAGTGCCCGACAGCCTTTTTCGGAGACCCAGTACTTC.